This entry lists 16 T cell receptor beta chains sequenced from one sample in a study of blood T cell repertoires in COVID-19. Produced via immunoSEQ multiplex PCR; TCRdb's table is partial and in-frame only. The table lists over 250,000 clones, around 85% of them singletons. The sequencing sample was made of peripheral blood. Receptors were obtained from a woman between 70 and 85 years old with acute or convalescent COVID-19.

V gene TRBV10-3 combines with J gene TRBJ1-2; unclear D gene. CDR1 and CDR2 from the germline V gene are ENHRY and SYGVKD. V lost 4 bases and J 8 bases, leaving 11 bases between the germline ends. The CDR3 extends over 12 amino acids. The CDR3 nucleotides read TGTGCCATCAGTGGCCCAGCCGGGGGCTACACCTTC. Amino acids: CAISGPAGGYTF.

The V call is TRBV19, the J call TRBJ2-3; the D gene is possibly TRBD1 (6 bases). The CDR3 has 14 residues. Germline CDR1 reads LNHDA; CDR2 reads SQIVND (reference sequence). Between the trimmed V and J ends, which lost 2 bases and 2 bases, there was a span of 8 bases. The CDR3 nucleotides are TGTGCCAGTAGTATATGGGACAACACAGATACGCAGTATTTT. This gives the protein CASSIWDNTDTQYF.

This clone turned up a few times. This chain links TRBV4-2 with TRBJ1-5; D is perhaps TRBD1 (6 bases). The CDR3 length is 16 residues. Germline V CDR1 and CDR2: LGHNA, YNFKEQ. V lost 3 bases and J lost 4, with 16 bases in between. The CDR3 DNA reads TGTGCCAGCAGCCAGACCCGGGGGGCCGGAAATCAGCCCCAGCATTTT. It yields the protein CASSQTRGAGNQPQHF.

The chain joins TRBV3-1 (or the pseudogene TRBV3-2) to TRBJ1-1; the match to TRBD1 covers 8 bases. Looked up from germline, CDR1 is LGHDT and CDR2 is YNNKEL (reference sequence). V gave up 1 base and J gave up 2 bases; unmatched junction bases: 9. The CDR3 is 17 residues long. Written as DNA, the CDR3 is TGTGCCAGCAGCCAAGGACAGGGGCGCCCCGGAAACACTGAAGCTTTCTTT. It translates to CASSQGQGRPGNTEAFF.

In DNA form, the CDR3 reads TGTGCTAGTGGTTTCGGGGATACGCAGTATTTT. The encoded protein is CASGFGDTQYF. V is TRBV12-5 and J is TRBJ2-3, with D unresolved. V was pared by 3 bases and J by 6 bases, with 4 bases between. Germline V gene data show CDR1 as LGHNT and CDR2 as FRNRAP. The CDR3 length is 11 residues. Full variable domain (rest looked up from reference TRBV12-5 and TRBJ2-3): DARVTQTPRHKVTEMGQEVTMRCQPILGHNTVFWYRQTMMQGLELLAYFRNRAPLDDSGMPKDRFSAEMPDATLATLKIQPSEPRDSAVYFCASGFGDTQYFGPGTRLTVL.

This rearrangement joins TRBV4-1 to TRBJ1-2; 8 nucleotides agree with TRBD1. CDR3 length: 14 amino acids. With V trimmed by 0 bases and J by 5 bases, 2 bases remained unmatched. CDR1 MGHRA and CDR2 YSYEKL come from the germline V gene. CDR3 DNA: TGCGCCAGCAGCCAAGAAAACAGGGGGTATGGCTACACCTTC. Amino acid sequence: CASSQENRGYGYTF.

This rearrangement joins TRBV5-4 to TRBJ2-7, with TRBD2 identical over 13 bases. The CDR3 runs to 14 residues. Germline-derived CDR1 and CDR2 are SGHNT and YYREEE (reference sequence). The junction had 0 bases not matched to a gene; V was cut back by 3 bases and J by 3 bases. CDR3 nucleotides: TGTGCCAGCAGCTGGACTAGCGGGAGCTACGAGCAGTACTTC. Amino acids: CASSWTSGSYEQYF.

This rearrangement joins TRBV3-1 (or the pseudogene TRBV3-2) to TRBJ2-2; 15 bases line up with TRBD2. The J segment lost 3 bases and the V segment lost 0 bases, leaving 8 bases of the junction unmatched. CDR1 is LGHDT and CDR2 is YNNKEL in the germline V gene (reference sequence). The CDR3 is made up of 20 amino acids. The CDR3 spells CASSQDLGLAGGRDTGELFF. The CDR3 DNA is TGTGCCAGCAGCCAAGATCTGGGACTAGCGGGGGGCCGGGACACCGGGGAGCTGTTTTTT.

The CDR3 DNA follows: TGTGCCAGCAACCAGATGGGGGGAACGGGCTGGACTGAAGCTTTCTTT. Its translation: CASNQMGGTGWTEAFF. J is TRBJ1-1 and V is TRBV2; possible D gene TRBD1, 5 bases. V lost 7 bases and J 5 bases, leaving 23 bases between the germline ends. Germline V gene data show CDR1 as SNHLY and CDR2 as FYNNEI. CDR3 length equals 16 residues. The whole variable domain, remainder taken from reference TRBV2 and TRBJ1-1, is EPEVTQTPSHQVTQMGQEVILRCVPISNHLYFYWYRQILGQKVEFLVSFYNNEISEKSEIFDDQFSVERPDGSNFTLKIRSTKLEDSAMYFCASNQMGGTGWTEAFFGQGTRLTVV.

This clone was detected a few times. This rearrangement joins TRBV11-2 to TRBJ1-2, with TRBD1 matching over 8 bases. Germline V gene data show CDR1 as SGHAT and CDR2 as FQNNGV. The V gene end was trimmed by 3 bases and the J gene end by 6 bases; junction bases not matched to a gene: 9. The CDR3 runs 15 residues. CDR3 loop: CASSFTGGGPNGYTF. CDR3 sequence (DNA): TGTGCCAGCAGCTTCACAGGGGGGGGCCCCAATGGCTACACCTTC.

As regards this clone: Additional DNA sequences in this sample encode the identical CDR3. The DNA of the CDR3 is TGTGCCAGCAGCCTGGGACTAGCGGCCTACAATGAGCAGTTCTTC. As protein: CASSLGLAAYNEQFF. The rearrangement links TRBV7-2 to TRBJ2-1; TRBD2 aligns across 11 bases. There are 15 residues in the CDR3. Trimming at V came to 5 bases and at J to 2 bases, leaving 2 bases not matched to a gene. CDR1 is SGHTA and CDR2 is FQGNSA in the germline V gene.

The chain is built from TRBV10-1 and TRBJ2-5, with TRBD1 matching over 8 bases. J gave up 5 bases and V 4 bases, and 6 bases lay outside the gene matches. There are 14 residues in the CDR3. Looked up from germline, CDR1 is WNHNN and CDR2 is SYGVQD (reference sequence). The CDR3: CASSAGQVLETQYF. The DNA of the CDR3 is TGCGCCAGCAGTGCGGGACAGGTCCTGGAGACCCAGTACTTC.

The genes are TRBV7-9 and TRBJ2-5; a weak D match, TRBD2 (6 bases). The V end lost 5 bases, the J end lost 5 bases, and 18 bases lay between the germline ends. CDR3 length: 15 amino acids. The germline V gene has CDR1 SEHNR and CDR2 FQNEAQ (reference sequence). The CDR3 protein is CASSRSTSHSETQYF. CDR3 nucleotides: TGTGCCAGCAGCCGATCCACTAGCCACAGTGAGACCCAGTACTTC.

This chain joins TRBV9 and TRBJ2-1; 8 bases agree with TRBD2. Trimming removed 4 bases from V and 8 bases from J; junction bases left unmatched: 14. The CDR3 runs 16 residues. The germline CDR1 and CDR2 sequences are SGDLS and YYNGEE. CDR3 loop: CASSSRGGRRRYEQFF. The CDR3 region has the DNA TGTGCCAGCAGCTCGCGCGGGGGGCGCCGGCGGTATGAGCAGTTCTTC.

CDR3 in DNA: TGTGCCAGTAGTATTGGTCGGGCAACTAATGAAAAACTGTTTTTT. This translates into CASSIGRATNEKLFF. This sequence joins TRBV19 and TRBJ1-4; D unresolved. Germline lookup yields CDR1 LNHDA and CDR2 SQIVND (reference sequence). V was shortened by 3 bases and J by 0 bases, with 8 bases between the two germline ends. This CDR3 is 15 amino acids long.

V and J are TRBV2 and TRBJ1-4, with 10 bases that match TRBD1. The V and J ends lost 7 bases and 8 bases, in that order; junction bases with no gene match: 7. Germline V gene sequence: CDR1 SNHLY, CDR2 FYNNEI. This CDR3 has 14 residues. The CDR3 is CASINGQGGEKLFF. DNA for the CDR3: TGTGCCAGCATCAACGGACAGGGGGGGGAAAAACTGTTTTTT.